Listed below are T cell receptor beta chains from one sample, sequenced in a study of blood T cell repertoires in COVID-19. Produced via immunoSEQ multiplex PCR; TCRdb's table is partial and in-frame only. The sample contains tens of thousands of clones, roughly 90% of which appear only once. Sequenced sample: peripheral blood. The receptors shown here come from a man aged 35-49 years with COVID-19, enrolled during active disease. Both conserved end residues are part of each CDR3. The D gene is left open where the match is weak. The size field is filled for only some rows; it gives once, few, many or a size class.

j_call | v_call | clone_size | d_call | cdr3_aa | cdr3_nt
TRBJ2-7 | TRBV3-1/TRBV3-2 | . | TRBD1 | CASSQAGGRYEQYF | TGTGCCAGCAGCCAAGCAGGGGGCAGATACGAGCAGTACTTC
TRBJ2-5 | TRBV4-1 | . | . | CASSQSAEETQYF | TGCGCCAGCAGCCAATCTGCGGAAGAGACCCAGTACTTC
TRBJ1-4 | TRBV5-1 | . | . | CASSLQTTNEKLFF | TGCGCCAGCAGTCTACAGACAACTAATGAAAAACTGTTTTTT
TRBJ1-5 | TRBV6-2/TRBV6-3 | . | TRBD1 | CASSSPGTGGRQPQHF | TGTGCCAGCAGTTCTCCCGGGACAGGGGGACGTCAGCCCCAGCATTTT
TRBJ2-7 | TRBV9 | . | TRBD1 | CASSGRDRGNDEQYF | TGTGCCAGCAGCGGGAGGGACAGGGGGAACGACGAGCAGTACTTC
TRBJ2-7 | TRBV27 | . | TRBD1 | CASRDGTGGTEQYF | TGTGCCAGCAGGGATGGGACAGGGGGAACCGAGCAGTACTTC
TRBJ2-7 | TRBV9 | once | . | CASSVGQEVPYEQYF | TGTGCCAGCAGCGTAGGACAGGAGGTCCCCTACGAGCAGTACTTC
TRBJ2-1 | TRBV30 | . | TRBD2 | CAWSKASGGYGSYNEQFF | TGTGCCTGGAGTAAAGCTAGCGGGGGCTACGGCTCCTACAATGAGCAGTTCTTC
TRBJ1-2 | TRBV28 | once | . | CASRAPRGTNYGYTF | TGTGCCAGCAGGGCCCCCAGAGGGACTAACTATGGCTACACCTTC
TRBJ1-4 | TRBV5-1 | . | . | CASSLTANEKLFF | TGCGCCAGCAGCTTGACAGCTAATGAAAAACTGTTTTTT
TRBJ1-5 | TRBV7-9 | . | TRBD1 | CASTWGTENQPQHF | TGTGCCAGCACCTGGGGGACAGAGAATCAGCCCCAGCATTTT
TRBJ2-3 | TRBV4-1 | . | . | CASSQPTDTQYF | TGCGCCAGCAGCCAACCGACAGATACGCAGTATTTT
TRBJ1-4 | TRBV5-1 | . | . | CASSRGATNEKLFF | TGCGCCAGCAGCAGGGGTGCAACTAATGAAAAACTGTTTTTT
TRBJ2-7 | TRBV7-6 | . | . | CASSLELGVGRSYEQYF | TGTGCCAGCAGCTTAGAGTTGGGTGTGGGCCGCTCCTACGAGCAGTACTTC
TRBJ2-7 | TRBV30 | . | . | CAWSGLYEQYF | TGTGCCTGGAGTGGGCTCTACGAGCAGTACTTC
TRBJ1-6 | TRBV30 | . | . | CAWSVSGGNSPLHF | TGTGCCTGGAGTGTTTCGGGGGGCAATTCACCCCTCCACTTT
TRBJ2-3 | TRBV18 | . | TRBD1 | CASSSGTGHRATQYF | TGTGCCAGCTCATCCGGGACAGGGCATCGTGCTACGCAGTATTTT
TRBJ1-3 | TRBV12-5 | once | TRBD1 | CASGYLQDRAFAIYF | TGTGCTAGTGGATACCTCCAGGACAGGGCCTTCGCCATATATTTT
TRBJ1-2 | TRBV29-1 | . | . | CSVEGITGDNYGYTF | TGCAGCGTTGAGGGAATTACAGGCGATAACTATGGCTACACCTTC
TRBJ2-3 | TRBV5-4 | . | TRBD1 | CASTPRTGTTDTQYF | TGTGCCAGCACCCCGAGGACAGGGACTACAGATACGCAGTATTTT
TRBJ1-6 | TRBV11-2 | . | . | CASSFLASSYNSPLHF | TGTGCCAGCAGCTTTCTGGCTAGCTCCTATAATTCACCCCTCCACTTT
TRBJ1-2 | TRBV4-2 | . | TRBD1 | CASSQDNPTGGGYGYTF | TGTGCCAGCAGCCAAGATAACCCGACAGGGGGCGGCTATGGCTACACCTTC
TRBJ1-2 | TRBV19 | . | TRBD1 | CATERERTGARDGYTF | TGTGCCACCGAGAGGGAGAGGACAGGAGCCCGGGATGGCTACACCTTC
TRBJ2-2 | TRBV5-1 | . | . | CASSHRDTGELFF | TGCGCCAGCAGTCACAGAGACACCGGGGAGCTGTTTTTT
TRBJ1-2 | TRBV27 | . | . | CASSTRPGEYGYTF | TGTGCCAGCAGTACTCGGCCAGGGGAGTATGGCTACACCTTC
TRBJ1-1 | TRBV18 | . | TRBD1 | CASFPTGDTEAFF | TGTGCCAGCTTTCCCACAGGGGACACTGAAGCTTTCTTT
TRBJ1-6 | TRBV4-2 | . | . | CASSQVDINSPLHF | TGTGCCAGCAGCCAAGTGGACATTAATTCACCCCTCCACTTT
TRBJ1-1 | TRBV10-3 | . | TRBD1 | CAIRDGDRTNTEAFF | TGTGCCATCAGAGATGGGGACAGAACTAACACTGAAGCTTTCTTT
TRBJ1-5 | TRBV29-1 | . | . | CSVQDSNQPQHF | TGCAGCGTACAAGATAGCAATCAGCCCCAGCATTTT
TRBJ1-1 | TRBV10-3 | . | TRBD1 | CAISEYGQGDTEAFF | TGTGCCATCAGTGAGTACGGACAGGGGGATACTGAAGCTTTCTTT
TRBJ2-7 | TRBV3-1/TRBV3-2 | . | . | CASSQKTGPYEQYF | TGTGCCAGCAGCCAGAAGACAGGCCCCTACGAGCAGTACTTC
TRBJ2-5 | TRBV2 | . | TRBD2 | CASSLGTREQETQYF | TGTGCCAGCAGCCTCGGGACTAGGGAACAAGAGACCCAGTACTTC
TRBJ1-2 | TRBV10-3 | . | . | CAIRVLEGGYTF | TGTGCCATCAGAGTACTGGAGGGAGGCTACACCTTC
TRBJ2-1 | TRBV7-9 | once | TRBD2 | CASSLAGLAGFNEQFF | TGTGCCAGCAGCTTAGCGGGACTAGCGGGGTTCAATGAGCAGTTCTTC
TRBJ2-1 | TRBV9 | . | TRBD2 | CASSVAPAGGLGEQFF | TGTGCCAGCAGCGTAGCGCCAGCGGGGGGTTTGGGTGAGCAGTTCTTC
TRBJ1-1 | TRBV4-1 | . | . | CASSRPTANTEAFF | TGCGCCAGCAGTCGACCGACAGCCAACACTGAAGCTTTCTTT
TRBJ2-7 | TRBV18 | . | TRBD1 | CASSLGTGASYEQYF | TGTGCCAGCTCACTCGGGACAGGGGCTTCCTACGAGCAGTACTTC
TRBJ1-2 | TRBV18 | few | . | CASSSSGDGYTF | TGTGCCAGCTCATCTTCAGGGGACGGCTACACCTTC
TRBJ2-7 | TRBV6-4 | once | . | CASSKHVRPQYF | TGTGCCAGCAGCAAGCACGTCAGGCCACAGTACTTC
TRBJ2-2 | TRBV5-1 | . | . | CASWHSPNTGELFF | TGCGCCAGCTGGCACAGCCCGAACACCGGGGAGCTGTTTTTT
TRBJ1-1 | TRBV6-5 | . | . | CASSPQKSVNTEAFF | TGTGCCAGCAGCCCACAGAAGTCGGTGAACACTGAAGCTTTCTTT
TRBJ2-6 | TRBV12-3/TRBV12-4 | . | . | CASRQTGANVLTF | TGTGCCAGCAGGCAGACTGGGGCCAACGTCCTGACTTTC
TRBJ1-5 | TRBV19 | . | . | CASSERSQPQHF | TGTGCCAGTAGTGAAAGGAGTCAACCCCAGCATTTT
TRBJ2-3 | TRBV7-2 | . | TRBD2 | CASSLNGGAVDTQYF | TGTGCCAGCAGCTTAAACGGGGGGGCTGTAGATACGCAGTATTTT
TRBJ2-2 | TRBV9 | . | . | CASSPTQQGTGELFF | TGTGCCAGCAGCCCGACGCAACAGGGCACCGGGGAGCTGTTTTTT
TRBJ1-1 | TRBV30 | . | . | CAWSPYQGTAVWGTEAFF | TGTGCCTGGAGCCCGTACCAGGGGACCGCGGTTTGGGGCACTGAAGCTTTCTTT
TRBJ2-5 | TRBV5-1 | . | TRBD1 | CASSQGQPSETQYF | TGCGCCAGCAGTCAGGGACAGCCATCAGAGACCCAGTACTTC